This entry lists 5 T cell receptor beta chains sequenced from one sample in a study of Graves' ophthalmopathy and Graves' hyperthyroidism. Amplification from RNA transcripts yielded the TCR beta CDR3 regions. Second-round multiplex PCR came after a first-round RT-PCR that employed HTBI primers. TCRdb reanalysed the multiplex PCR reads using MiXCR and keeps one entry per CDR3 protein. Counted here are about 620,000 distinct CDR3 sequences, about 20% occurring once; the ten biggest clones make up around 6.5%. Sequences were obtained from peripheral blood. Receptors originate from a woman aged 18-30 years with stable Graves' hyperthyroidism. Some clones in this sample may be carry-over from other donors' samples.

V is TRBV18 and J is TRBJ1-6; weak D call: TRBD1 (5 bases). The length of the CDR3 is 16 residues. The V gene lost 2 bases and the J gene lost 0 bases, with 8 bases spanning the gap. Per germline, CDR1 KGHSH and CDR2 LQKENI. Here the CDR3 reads CASSPWGGSYNSPLHF. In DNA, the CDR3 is TGTGCCAGCTCACCATGGGGGGGCTCCTATAATTCACCCCTCCACTTT. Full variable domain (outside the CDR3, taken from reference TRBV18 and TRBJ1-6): NAGVMQNPRHLVRRRGQEARLRCSPMKGHSHVYWYRQLPEEGLKFMVYLQKENIIDESGMPKERFSAEFPKEGPSILRIQQVVRGDSAAYFCASSPWGGSYNSPLHFGNGTRLTVT.

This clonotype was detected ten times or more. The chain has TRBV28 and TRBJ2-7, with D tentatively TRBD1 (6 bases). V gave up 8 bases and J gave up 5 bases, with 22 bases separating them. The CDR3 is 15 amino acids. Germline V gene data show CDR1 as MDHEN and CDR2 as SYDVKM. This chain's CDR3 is CASFAPRGGGHEQYF. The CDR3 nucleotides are TGTGCCAGCTTCGCTCCCAGGGGCGGCGGCCACGAGCAGTACTTC.

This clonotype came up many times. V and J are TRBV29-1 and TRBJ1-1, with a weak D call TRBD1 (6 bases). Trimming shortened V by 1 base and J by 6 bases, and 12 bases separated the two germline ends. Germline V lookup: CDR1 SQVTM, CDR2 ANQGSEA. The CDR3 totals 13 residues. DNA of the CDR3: TGCAGCGTTGAAGTCTTACAGGGTGCTGAAGCTTTCTTT. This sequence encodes CSVEVLQGAEAFF.

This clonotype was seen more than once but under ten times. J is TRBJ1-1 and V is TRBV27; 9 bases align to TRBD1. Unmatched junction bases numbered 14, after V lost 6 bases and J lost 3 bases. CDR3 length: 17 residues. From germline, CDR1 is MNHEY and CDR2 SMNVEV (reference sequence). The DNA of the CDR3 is TGTGCCAGCAGGAGGGACAGGGCCCCTCGAGGGGACACTGAAGCTTTCTTT. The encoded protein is CASRRDRAPRGDTEAFF.

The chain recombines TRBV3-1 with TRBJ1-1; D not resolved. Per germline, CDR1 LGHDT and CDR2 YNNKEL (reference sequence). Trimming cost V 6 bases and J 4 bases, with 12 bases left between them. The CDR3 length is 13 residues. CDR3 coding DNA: TGTGCCAGCAGTTTTCGTGAACCCACTGAAGCTTTCTTT. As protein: CASSFREPTEAFF.